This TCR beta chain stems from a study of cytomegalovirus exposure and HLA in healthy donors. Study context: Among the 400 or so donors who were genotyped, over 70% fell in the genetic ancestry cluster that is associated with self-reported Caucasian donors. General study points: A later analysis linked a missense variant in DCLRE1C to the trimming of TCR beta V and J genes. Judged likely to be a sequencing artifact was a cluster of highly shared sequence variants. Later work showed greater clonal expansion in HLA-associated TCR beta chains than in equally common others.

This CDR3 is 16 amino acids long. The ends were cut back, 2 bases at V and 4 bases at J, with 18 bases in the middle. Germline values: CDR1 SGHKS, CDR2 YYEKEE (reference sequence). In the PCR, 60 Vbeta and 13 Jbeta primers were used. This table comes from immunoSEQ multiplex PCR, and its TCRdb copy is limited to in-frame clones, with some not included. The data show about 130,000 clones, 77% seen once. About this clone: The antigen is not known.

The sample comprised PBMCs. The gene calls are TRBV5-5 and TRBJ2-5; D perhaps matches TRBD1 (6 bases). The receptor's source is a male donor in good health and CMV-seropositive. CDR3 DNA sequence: TGTGCCAGCAGCTTCCTTGACAGGTCTGACACAGAGACCCAGTACTTC. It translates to CASSFLDRSDTETQYF.